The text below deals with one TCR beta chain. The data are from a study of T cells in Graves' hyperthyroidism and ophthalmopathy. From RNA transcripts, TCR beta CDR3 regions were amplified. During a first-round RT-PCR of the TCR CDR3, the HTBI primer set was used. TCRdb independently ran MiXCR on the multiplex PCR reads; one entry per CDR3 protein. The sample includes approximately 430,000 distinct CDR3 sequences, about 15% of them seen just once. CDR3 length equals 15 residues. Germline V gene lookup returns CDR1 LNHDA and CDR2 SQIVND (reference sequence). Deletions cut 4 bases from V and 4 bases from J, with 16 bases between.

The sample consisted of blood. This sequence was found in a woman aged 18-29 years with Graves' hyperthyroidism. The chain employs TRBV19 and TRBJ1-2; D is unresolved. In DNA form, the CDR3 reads TGTGCCAGTAGTAATGAGCGAACAGACACCTATGGCTACACCTTC. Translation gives CASSNERTDTYGYTF.